These T cell receptor beta chains were read from a single sample in a study of blood T cell repertoires in COVID-19. Method: immunoSEQ multiplex PCR; TCRdb's copy keeps in-frame clones and lacks some. The sample lists around 30,000 clones; 85% to 90% were seen once. Sequencing was carried out using peripheral blood. The source of these receptors is a man in his sixties with acute or convalescent COVID-19. The CDR3 runs from the conserved cysteine through the conserved F or W. Fields, in order: D gene, J gene, V gene, clone size, CDR3 protein, CDR3 DNA. D genes are given only for firm matches. Rows may omit the clone size; those that give it use once, few, many or a size class.

d_call: -; j_call: TRBJ2-3; v_call: TRBV6-5; clone_size: -; cdr3_aa: CASSSGQSLTDTQYF; cdr3_nt: TGTGCCAGCAGTTCCGGACAGTCCCTCACAGATACGCAGTATTTT
d_call: TRBD2; j_call: TRBJ2-5; v_call: TRBV27; clone_size: -; cdr3_aa: CASRPGLAGVETQYF; cdr3_nt: TGTGCCAGCAGGCCCGGGCTAGCGGGAGTAGAGACCCAGTACTTC
d_call: TRBD2; j_call: TRBJ2-1; v_call: TRBV27; clone_size: once; cdr3_aa: CASSSGLAGNNEQFF; cdr3_nt: TGTGCCAGCAGTTCGGGACTAGCGGGGAACAATGAGCAGTTCTTC
d_call: -; j_call: TRBJ2-5; v_call: TRBV18; clone_size: -; cdr3_aa: CASSPRTDLQETQYF; cdr3_nt: TGTGCCAGCTCACCACGGACAGACCTCCAAGAGACCCAGTACTTC
d_call: -; j_call: TRBJ1-6; v_call: TRBV27; clone_size: once; cdr3_aa: CASSYNTGVSSPLHF; cdr3_nt: TGTGCCAGCAGTTACAATACGGGAGTCAGCTCACCCCTCCACTTT
d_call: -; j_call: TRBJ1-1; v_call: TRBV5-1; clone_size: -; cdr3_aa: CASSQNQFISMNTEAFF; cdr3_nt: TGCGCCAGCAGCCAAAACCAATTTATTTCTATGAACACTGAAGCTTTCTTT
d_call: TRBD1; j_call: TRBJ1-5; v_call: TRBV30; clone_size: -; cdr3_aa: CARRDRSFSNQPQHF; cdr3_nt: TGTGCCCGCAGGGACAGAAGCTTTAGCAATCAGCCCCAGCATTTT
d_call: -; j_call: TRBJ1-5; v_call: TRBV18; clone_size: -; cdr3_aa: CASSPPLSQGTNQPQHF; cdr3_nt: TGTGCCAGCTCACCTCCTCTCTCCCAGGGAACCAATCAGCCCCAGCATTTT
d_call: -; j_call: TRBJ2-1; v_call: TRBV16; clone_size: -; cdr3_aa: CASSQSRQNEQFF; cdr3_nt: TGTGCCAGCAGCCAATCCCGACAGAATGAGCAGTTCTTC
d_call: -; j_call: TRBJ2-5; v_call: TRBV5-1; clone_size: -; cdr3_aa: CASSLEGGQRETQYF; cdr3_nt: TGCGCCAGCAGCTTGGAGGGTGGGCAGCGGGAGACCCAGTACTTC
d_call: -; j_call: TRBJ1-2; v_call: TRBV10-3; clone_size: -; cdr3_aa: CAISDAGNTYGYTF; cdr3_nt: TGTGCCATCAGTGATGCGGGGAATACCTATGGCTACACCTTC
d_call: -; j_call: TRBJ2-5; v_call: TRBV6-5; clone_size: -; cdr3_aa: CASSPPVGPQETQYF; cdr3_nt: TGTGCCAGCAGTCCTCCGGTGGGGCCCCAAGAGACCCAGTACTTC
d_call: TRBD1; j_call: TRBJ2-5; v_call: TRBV19; clone_size: -; cdr3_aa: CASSTGQTVQETQYF; cdr3_nt: TGTGCCAGTAGTACGGGACAGACAGTCCAAGAGACCCAGTACTTC
d_call: -; j_call: TRBJ1-4; v_call: TRBV2; clone_size: -; cdr3_aa: CASSKGGTNEKLFF; cdr3_nt: TGTGCCAGCAGTAAGGGGGGGACTAATGAAAAACTGTTTTTT
d_call: TRBD2; j_call: TRBJ2-1; v_call: TRBV15; clone_size: -; cdr3_aa: CATRGTSGYNEQFF; cdr3_nt: TGTGCCACCAGGGGGACTAGCGGATACAATGAGCAGTTCTTC
d_call: TRBD2; j_call: TRBJ2-1; v_call: TRBV5-4; clone_size: once; cdr3_aa: CASSRGTSGPYNEQFF; cdr3_nt: TGTGCCAGCAGTCGAGGGACTAGCGGGCCCTACAATGAGCAGTTCTTC
d_call: -; j_call: TRBJ1-1; v_call: TRBV7-2; clone_size: -; cdr3_aa: CASSLQVNTEAFF; cdr3_nt: TGTGCCAGCAGCTTACAGGTGAACACTGAAGCTTTCTTT
d_call: -; j_call: TRBJ2-7; v_call: TRBV15; clone_size: -; cdr3_aa: CATSRDLVGGEQYF; cdr3_nt: TGTGCCACCAGCAGAGATCTGGTTGGAGGGGAGCAGTACTTC
d_call: -; j_call: TRBJ1-1; v_call: TRBV3-1/TRBV3-2; clone_size: -; cdr3_aa: CASSHWRAGNLNTEAFF; cdr3_nt: TGTGCCAGCAGCCACTGGAGGGCGGGGAACCTGAACACTGAAGCTTTCTTT
d_call: TRBD1; j_call: TRBJ1-2; v_call: TRBV7-2; clone_size: -; cdr3_aa: CASSLTSLGQGLRGYTF; cdr3_nt: TGTGCCAGCAGCTTAACTAGCCTTGGACAGGGGTTGCGTGGCTACACCTTC
d_call: -; j_call: TRBJ1-2; v_call: TRBV5-1; clone_size: -; cdr3_aa: CASSTPLNYGYTF; cdr3_nt: TGCGCCAGCAGCACACCTCTTAACTATGGCTACACCTTC
d_call: TRBD1; j_call: TRBJ1-1; v_call: TRBV6-1; clone_size: few; cdr3_aa: CASSEASGGTEAFF; cdr3_nt: TGTGCCAGCAGTGAAGCGTCAGGGGGCACTGAAGCTTTCTTT
d_call: -; j_call: TRBJ2-1; v_call: TRBV29-1; clone_size: -; cdr3_aa: CSVGLQYNEQFF; cdr3_nt: TGCAGCGTTGGACTACAATACAATGAGCAGTTCTTC
d_call: -; j_call: TRBJ1-2; v_call: TRBV7-2; clone_size: -; cdr3_aa: CASSQAGTNGYTF; cdr3_nt: TGTGCCAGCAGTCAAGCGGGGACAAATGGCTACACCTTC
d_call: -; j_call: TRBJ1-2; v_call: TRBV4-2; clone_size: -; cdr3_aa: CASSQAPDQGNDGYTF; cdr3_nt: TGTGCCAGCAGCCAAGCCCCGGACCAGGGGAATGATGGCTACACCTTC
d_call: -; j_call: TRBJ2-3; v_call: TRBV28; clone_size: -; cdr3_aa: CASSPRREVTDTQYF; cdr3_nt: TGTGCCAGCAGCCCCAGGAGGGAAGTAACAGATACGCAGTATTTT
d_call: TRBD2; j_call: TRBJ2-7; v_call: TRBV5-1; clone_size: -; cdr3_aa: CASSLFGGGTDEQYF; cdr3_nt: TGCGCCAGCAGCTTGTTTGGGGGGGGAACTGACGAGCAGTACTTC
d_call: TRBD2; j_call: TRBJ2-7; v_call: TRBV6-2/TRBV6-3; clone_size: -; cdr3_aa: CASSYTGLVVEEQYF; cdr3_nt: TGTGCCAGCAGTTACACGGGACTAGTTGTTGAAGAGCAGTACTTC
d_call: -; j_call: TRBJ1-3; v_call: TRBV19; clone_size: -; cdr3_aa: CASSSSGLSGNTIYF; cdr3_nt: TGTGCCAGTAGTTCATCAGGCCTCTCTGGAAACACCATATATTTT
d_call: -; j_call: TRBJ1-1; v_call: TRBV29-1; clone_size: -; cdr3_aa: CSVGSGRMNTEAFF; cdr3_nt: TGCAGCGTTGGGTCAGGGCGGATGAACACTGAAGCTTTCTTT
d_call: -; j_call: TRBJ1-1; v_call: TRBV21-1; clone_size: -; cdr3_aa: CASSKETGMNTEAFF; cdr3_nt: TGTGCCAGCAGCAAAGAAACAGGCATGAACACTGAAGCTTTCTTT
d_call: -; j_call: TRBJ1-6; v_call: TRBV5-8; clone_size: -; cdr3_aa: CASSLTVHSPLHF; cdr3_nt: TGTGCCAGCAGCTTGACAGTTCATTCACCCCTCCACTTT
d_call: TRBD2; j_call: TRBJ2-7; v_call: TRBV5-3; clone_size: once; cdr3_aa: CARSGRTSGGPLNF; cdr3_nt: TGTGCCAGAAGCGGGCGGACTAGCGGTGGGCCCCTAAACTTC